Listed here are 2 T cell receptor beta chains from one sample, sequenced in a study of regulatory T cells in long-lasting Graves disease. HTBI primers from iRepertoire and Arm-PCR of CDR3 regions yielded the TCR beta libraries. Using its own MiXCR run on the multiplex PCR reads, TCRdb lists one record per CDR3 protein. The table lists over 500,000 distinct CDR3 sequences, 16% of them singletons. The sample's time point: newly diagnosed GD, antithyroid drugs for less than 3 months. The authors made the TCR library using RNA they extracted from PBMCs. These data were also filed under a second study, of T cells in Graves' hyperthyroidism and ophthalmopathy.

The source material was peripheral blood mononuclear cells (PBMCs), sampled at new diagnosis, from a patient treated with antithyroid drugs. All receptors derive from a woman younger than 45 with Graves disease.

This clonotype turned up a few times. The chain couples TRBV20-1 to TRBJ2-3, with 10 positions matching TRBD2. Germline V gives CDR1 DFQATT, CDR2 SNEGSKA (reference sequence). Trimming at V came to 4 bases and at J to 4 bases, leaving 8 bases not matched to a gene. The CDR3 totals 15 residues. CDR3 bases: TGCAGTGCTACCCAGCGGGAGGGCCTCGCAGATACGCAGTATTTT. Encoded protein: CSATQREGLADTQYF.

The chain's CDR3 is CASSRGASGTSYNEQFF. The CDR3 nucleotides read TGTGCCAGCAGCCGTGGGGCTAGCGGGACTTCCTACAATGAGCAGTTCTTC. The rearrangement joins TRBV5-4 to TRBJ2-1, with 9 bases fitting TRBD2. Germline V gives CDR1 SGHNT, CDR2 YYREEE (reference sequence). V shed 4 bases and J 1 base; nucleotides not matched to a gene: 9. This CDR3 has 17 residues.